This T cell receptor (beta chain) was sequenced in a study of blood T cell repertoires in COVID-19. Trimming cost V 0 bases and J 4 bases; bases outside gene matches: 8. CDR1 is LNHDA, CDR2 SQIVND, per germline (reference sequence). The CDR3 runs 17 residues. Profiled with immunoSEQ multiplex PCR; TCRdb holds only in-frame clones, not every one. The sample consists of 250,000 to 400,000 clones, 75% to 90% of them appearing once. The sequence derives from a woman in her 30s with COVID-19, enrolled during active disease. The rearrangement links TRBV19 to TRBJ1-2; 10 nucleotides align to TRBD1. Sequencing was performed on peripheral blood. The CDR3 DNA sequence: TGTGCCAGTAGTATAGACCGGACAGGGGGTCTGGTCTATGGCTACACCTTC. Translating gives CASSIDRTGGLVYGYTF.